Below, 17 T cell receptor beta chains from the same sample are listed, as sequenced in a study of T cell changes during pregnancy in multiple sclerosis. Clones were read by immunoSEQ multiplex PCR, and TCRdb kept only the in-frame ones, dropping some. This table holds around 61,000 clones, 90% found once. The sequencing used peripheral blood, collected in the first trimester of pregnancy. These receptors all stem from a female donor in good health, enrolled as a control in a pregnancy study.

The V and J genes are TRBV9 and TRBJ1-1; D is ambiguous. Germline V lookup: CDR1 SGDLS, CDR2 YYNGEE. The V and J ends lost 3 bases and 1 base respectively, with 13 bases between them. This CDR3 comprises 15 residues. CDR3 amino acids: CASSGTGVRNTEAFF. In DNA form, the CDR3 reads TGTGCCAGCAGCGGGACCGGGGTGAGGAACACTGAAGCTTTCTTT.

The chain joins TRBV5-1 to TRBJ2-1; 8 bases fit TRBD1. Unmatched junction bases numbered 1, after V lost 0 bases and J lost 2 bases. Germline values: CDR1 SGHRS, CDR2 YFSETQ. The length of the CDR3 is 15 residues. CDR3 coding DNA: TGCGCCAGCAGCTTGGCACAGGGGGCCTACAATGAGCAGTTCTTC. Protein sequence: CASSLAQGAYNEQFF. The variable domain in full, with the rest retrieved from reference TRBV5-1 and TRBJ2-1, is KAGVTQTPRYLIKTRGQQVTLSCSPISGHRSVSWYQQTPGQGLQFLFEYFSETQRNKGNFPGRFSGRQFSNSRSEMNVSTLELGDSALYLCASSLAQGAYNEQFFGPGTRLTVL.

J is TRBJ2-7 and V is TRBV11-3; no reliable D call. The CDR3 sequence is 13 residues long. The germline V and J ends were trimmed by 4 bases and 3 bases, with 10 bases remaining between them. Germline V CDR1 and CDR2: SGHNT, YENEEA. In DNA, the CDR3 is TGTGCCAGCAGCTCTGTGGCAGACTACGAGCAGTACTTC. Residues: CASSSVADYEQYF.

The rearrangement uses TRBV7-9 and TRBJ2-3; D possibly corresponds to TRBD2 (6 bases). V was cut by 5 bases and J by 5 bases, with 17 bases left in between. CDR1 is SEHNR and CDR2 is FQNEAQ in the germline V gene (reference sequence). This CDR3 is 15 amino acids long. DNA of the CDR3: TGTGCCAGCAGCCCCCCAGGAACTAGCTTAGATACGCAGTATTTT. This gives the protein CASSPPGTSLDTQYF.

The chain employs TRBV4-3 and TRBJ2-7, with D possibly TRBD2 on 6 matching bases. This CDR3 comprises 16 residues. CDR1 is LGHNA and CDR2 is YSLEER in the germline V gene. V dropped 0 bases and J dropped 2 bases, with 14 bases sitting between them. CDR3 sequence reads: CASSQDHRGGPYEQYF. The DNA of the CDR3 is TGCGCCAGCAGCCAAGATCATCGGGGAGGCCCCTACGAGCAGTACTTC.

This rearrangement joins TRBV29-1 to TRBJ2-7, with unresolved D. V lost 1 base and J lost 3, with 10 bases in between. Germline V gene data show CDR1 as SQVTM and CDR2 as ANQGSEA. The CDR3 runs 13 residues. CDR3 loop: CSVEGLGHYEQYF. The CDR3 bases are TGCAGCGTTGAAGGTTTGGGCCACTACGAGCAGTACTTC.

This clone was seen once. The rearrangement links TRBV5-1 to TRBJ2-1, with a tentative D call TRBD2 (5 bases). CDR1 is SGHRS, CDR2 YFSETQ, per germline. V was cut by 2 bases and J by 3 bases, with 12 bases left in between. The length of the CDR3 is 15 residues. This CDR3 reads CASSLRGLNYNEQFF. The CDR3 coding sequence is TGCGCCAGCAGCTTAAGAGGGCTTAACTACAATGAGCAGTTCTTC.

This clone has only one observation. The V gene is TRBV4-2, the J gene TRBJ2-3; TRBD1 matches 10 bases. V dropped 4 bases and J dropped 3; count of bases not matched to a gene: 7. This CDR3 spans 16 amino acids. Germline loops: CDR1 LGHNA, CDR2 YNFKEQ. The CDR3 nucleotides read TGTGCCAGCAGCCCAACTGGGGACAGGGGTACAGATACGCAGTATTTT. It codes for CASSPTGDRGTDTQYF.

The chain carries TRBV6-1 and TRBJ1-2, with 7 positions matching TRBD1. The CDR3 sequence is 14 residues long. V lost 4 bases and J lost 6; bases outside the gene matches: 8. Germline CDR1 is MNHNS and CDR2 is SASEGT. Here the CDR3 reads CASSALAGGDGYTF. In DNA, the CDR3 is TGTGCCAGCAGTGCTTTGGCAGGGGGAGATGGCTACACCTTC.

This clone was counted a few times. The chain joins TRBV6-4 to TRBJ1-2; tentative D call: TRBD1 (6 bases). Trimming removed 5 bases from V and 2 bases from J, with 9 bases in between. Germline CDR1 and CDR2: MRHNA and SNTAGT. The CDR3 contains 13 residues. In nucleotides, the CDR3 is TGTGCCAGCAGTCCAGGGGCCAACTATGGCTACACCTTC. It encodes CASSPGANYGYTF.

The V call is TRBV5-1, the J call TRBJ2-3, with D perhaps TRBD2 (5 bases). Trimming shortened V by 4 bases and J by 4 bases, and 10 bases separated the two germline ends. This CDR3 is built from 13 residues. Germline V gene data show CDR1 as SGHRS and CDR2 as YFSETQ. CDR3 residues: CASSRDEADTQYF. For the CDR3, the DNA is TGCGCCAGCAGCCGGGATGAGGCAGATACGCAGTATTTT.

The chain recombines TRBV6-6 with TRBJ2-5; 7 bases line up with TRBD1. With V trimmed by 4 bases and J by 2 bases, 7 bases remained unmatched. The CDR3 sequence is 15 residues long. Germline lookup yields CDR1 MNHNY and CDR2 SVGAGI (reference sequence). The DNA for the CDR3 is TGTGCCAGCAGTTCCACCGGGACAGATCAAGAGACCCAGTACTTC. Translation: CASSSTGTDQETQYF.

This clone was detected only once. At one end, the junction sequence differs from germline, possibly due to a read error. This chain links TRBV4-3 with TRBJ2-3; D unclear. CDR1 is LGHNA and CDR2 is YSLEER in the germline V gene. The CDR3 totals 13 residues. The CDR3 here is CASSQDTADTQCF. As DNA, the CDR3 is TGCGCCAGCAGCCAAGATACAGCAGATACGCAGTGTTTT.

V is TRBV30 and J is TRBJ1-4; 7 nucleotides align to TRBD1. Unmatched junction bases numbered 8, after V lost 3 bases and J lost 4 bases. CDR1 and CDR2 from the germline V gene are GTSNPN and SVGIG (reference sequence). This CDR3 has 15 residues. The CDR3 DNA reads as TGTGCCTGGAGGCAGGGGGACGAGTATAATGAAAAACTGTTTTTT. Residues: CAWRQGDEYNEKLFF.

CDR3 loop: CASSPPGIGATGELFF. Here the CDR3 DNA reads TGTGCCAGCAGTCCCCCGGGCATAGGGGCGACCGGGGAGCTGTTTTTT. V gene TRBV25-1 combines with J gene TRBJ2-2; D is possibly TRBD1 (5 bases). With 5 bases removed from V and 5 bases from J, the gap between germline ends came to 18 bases. Per germline, CDR1 MGHDK and CDR2 SYGVNS. The CDR3 sequence is 16 residues long.

This chain joins TRBV30 and TRBJ1-1; D unclear. V lost 1 base, J lost 1 base, and 10 bases lay in between. The CDR3 extends over 14 amino acids. CDR1 is GTSNPN, CDR2 SVGIG, per germline (reference sequence). The CDR3 region has the DNA TGTGCCTGGAGTGGAGGATTTGGGAACACTGAAGCTTTCTTT. Protein: CAWSGGFGNTEAFF.

There are a few counts of this clone. The chain is built from TRBV7-3 and TRBJ1-1; 7 bases line up with TRBD1. Germline V gives CDR1 SGHTA, CDR2 FQGTGA. Trimming took 5 bases from V and 5 from J; bases not matched to a gene: 8. CDR3 length: 14 residues. DNA of the CDR3: TGTGCCAGCAGCCTAGGGGGCGGGGGGACTGAAGCTTTCTTT. The encoded protein is CASSLGGGGTEAFF. Complete variable domain (other parts from reference TRBV7-3 and TRBJ1-1): GAGVSQTPSNKVTEKGKYVELRCDPISGHTALYWYRQSLGQGPEFLIYFQGTGAADDSGLPNDRFFAVRPEGSVSTLKIQRTERGDSAVYLCASSLGGGGTEAFFGQGTRLTVV.